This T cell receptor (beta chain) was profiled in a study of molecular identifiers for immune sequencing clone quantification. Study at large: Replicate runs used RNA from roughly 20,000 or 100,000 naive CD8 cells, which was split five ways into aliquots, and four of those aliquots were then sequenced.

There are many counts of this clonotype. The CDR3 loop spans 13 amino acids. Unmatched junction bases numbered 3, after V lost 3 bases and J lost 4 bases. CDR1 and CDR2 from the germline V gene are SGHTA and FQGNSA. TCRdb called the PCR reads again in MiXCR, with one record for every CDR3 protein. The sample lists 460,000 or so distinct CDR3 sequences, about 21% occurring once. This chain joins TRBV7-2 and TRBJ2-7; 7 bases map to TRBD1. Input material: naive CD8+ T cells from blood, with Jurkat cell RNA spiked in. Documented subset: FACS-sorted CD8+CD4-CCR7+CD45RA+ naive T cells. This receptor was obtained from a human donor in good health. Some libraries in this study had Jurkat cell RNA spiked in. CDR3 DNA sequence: TGTGCCAGCAGCTTGGGGACAGAGTACGAGCAGTACTTC. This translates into CASSLGTEYEQYF.